Listed below are T cell receptor beta chains from one sample, sequenced in a study of T cell repertoires in cytomegalovirus infection. TCRdb re-called the reads with MiXCR, one entry per CDR3 protein. The sample consists of some 71,000 distinct CDR3 sequences, about 29% of them appearing once. These receptors have no identified antigens. Sequences were derived from CD8+ T cells from cultured PBMCs, sampled from culture after CMV antigen stimulation. Receptors originate from a human donor in good health (CMV status not recorded). Some clones in this sample may be carry-over from other donors' samples. The CDR3 runs from the conserved cysteine through the conserved F or W. A D gene is named only where the DNA matches it firmly. Where a row states a size, it is once, few, many or the class of an expanded clone; other rows omit it.

CASSHGGGEGTEAFF TGTGCCAGTAGTCACGGAGGGGGGGAAGGCACTGAAGCTTTCTTT . TRBV19 once 15 TRBJ1-1
CASSQESKANYGYTF TGTGCCAGCAGCCAAGAGTCGAAAGCTAACTATGGCTACACCTTC . TRBV14 . 15 TRBJ1-2
CASSEGVAGGPVSYEQYF TGTGCCAGCAGTGAGGGGGTAGCGGGAGGGCCCGTGTCCTACGAGCAGTACTTC TRBD2 TRBV2 few 18 TRBJ2-7
CAVRLDAHETQYF TGTGCCGTACGACTAGATGCCCACGAGACCCAGTACTTC . TRBV10-3 . 13 TRBJ2-5
CASSPRTDTDTQYF TGTGCCAGCAGCCCCCGGACAGACACAGATACGCAGTATTTT . TRBV11-1 . 14 TRBJ2-3
CAWSVLGYEQYF TGTGCCTGGAGTGTACTGGGATACGAGCAGTACTTC . TRBV30 . 12 TRBJ2-7
CASSLGTGLSSTDTQYF TGTGCCAGCAGCTTAGGAACAGGGCTTTCTAGCACAGATACGCAGTATTTT . TRBV7-2 many 17 TRBJ2-3
CASSEGAGGKLFF TGTGCCAGCAGCGAGGGAGCGGGGGGAAAACTGTTTTTT . TRBV5-6 few 13 TRBJ1-4
CASSQEGFGGGTDTQYF TGTGCCAGCAGCCAAGAGGGGTTCGGGGGTGGCACAGATACGCAGTATTTT . TRBV4-2 . 17 TRBJ2-3
CASSLYAGTTNEKLFF TGCGCCAGCAGCCTCTACGCAGGGACCACTAATGAAAAACTGTTTTTT . TRBV4-3 few 16 TRBJ1-4
CASSPRLDEETQYF TGTGCCAGCAGCCCCCGACTAGATGAAGAGACCCAGTACTTC . TRBV28 few 14 TRBJ2-5
CASSFTAGTGREEQYF TGTGCCAGCAGCTTTACCGCCGGGACAGGGAGAGAAGAGCAGTACTTC TRBD1 TRBV7-3 many 16 TRBJ2-7
CASAPGTGAYEQYF TGTGCTAGTGCCCCCGGGACGGGCGCCTACGAGCAGTACTTC . TRBV12-5 . 14 TRBJ2-7
CASSLILGLRGNEQFF TGTGCCAGCAGCCTAATTCTAGGCTTACGGGGGAATGAGCAGTTCTTC . TRBV7-8 . 16 TRBJ2-1
CASSYGQGESSYNEQFF TGCGCCAGCAGCTACGGACAGGGAGAATCCTCCTACAATGAGCAGTTCTTC TRBD1 TRBV5-1 many 17 TRBJ2-1
CASSLLTSEQFF TGTGCCAGCAGCTTACTCACCTCGGAGCAGTTCTTC . TRBV7-2 . 12 TRBJ2-1
CASSQVHSGRGTDTQYF TGCGCCAGCAGCCAGGTCCATAGCGGGAGGGGCACAGATACGCAGTATTTT TRBD2 TRBV4-3 . 17 TRBJ2-3
CATSDSPSGPRGYGYTF TGTGCCACCAGTGATTCCCCCTCAGGCCCTAGGGGCTATGGCTACACCTTC . TRBV24-1 . 17 TRBJ1-2
CAISPFVGLAGGHTYNEQFF TGTGCCATCAGTCCCTTTGTGGGCCTAGCGGGAGGCCATACCTACAATGAGCAGTTCTTC TRBD2 TRBV10-3 many 20 TRBJ2-1
CASSVGETDGYTF TGTGCCAGCAGCGTAGGGGAGACAGATGGCTACACCTTC . TRBV9 . 13 TRBJ1-2
CASSLLREGNNEQFF TGTGCCAGCAGCCTTTTGCGGGAGGGGAACAATGAGCAGTTCTTC TRBD2 TRBV7-6 few 15 TRBJ2-1
CASSPPVAGETQYF TGTGCCAGCAGCCCTCCGGTGGCCGGGGAGACCCAGTACTTC . TRBV7-9 many 14 TRBJ2-5